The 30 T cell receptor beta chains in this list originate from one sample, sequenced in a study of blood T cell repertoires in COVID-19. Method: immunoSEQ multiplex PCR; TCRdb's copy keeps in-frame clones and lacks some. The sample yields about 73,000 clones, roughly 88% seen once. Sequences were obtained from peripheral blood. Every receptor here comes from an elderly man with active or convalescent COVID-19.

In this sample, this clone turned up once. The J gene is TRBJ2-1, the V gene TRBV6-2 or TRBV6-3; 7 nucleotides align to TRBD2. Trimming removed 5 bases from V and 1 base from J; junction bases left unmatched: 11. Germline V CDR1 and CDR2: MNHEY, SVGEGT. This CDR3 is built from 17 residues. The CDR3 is CASSRGSSGPSYNEQFF. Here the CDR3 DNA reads TGTGCCAGCAGTCGTGGATCTAGCGGACCTTCCTACAATGAGCAGTTCTTC.

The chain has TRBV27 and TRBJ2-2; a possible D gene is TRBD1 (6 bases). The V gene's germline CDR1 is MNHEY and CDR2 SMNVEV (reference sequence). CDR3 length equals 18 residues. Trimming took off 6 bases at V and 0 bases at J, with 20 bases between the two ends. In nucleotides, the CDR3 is TGTGCCAGCAGACGCGCCATGGCCGGGACAACGAACACCGGGGAGCTGTTTTTT. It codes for CASRRAMAGTTNTGELFF.

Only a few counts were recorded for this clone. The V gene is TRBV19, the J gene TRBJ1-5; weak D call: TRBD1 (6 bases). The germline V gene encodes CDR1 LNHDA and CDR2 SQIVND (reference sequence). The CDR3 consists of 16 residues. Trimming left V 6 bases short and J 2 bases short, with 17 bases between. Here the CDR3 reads CASSEQGLGGNQPQHF. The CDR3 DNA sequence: TGTGCCAGTAGCGAACAGGGCTTGGGTGGCAATCAGCCCCAGCATTTT.

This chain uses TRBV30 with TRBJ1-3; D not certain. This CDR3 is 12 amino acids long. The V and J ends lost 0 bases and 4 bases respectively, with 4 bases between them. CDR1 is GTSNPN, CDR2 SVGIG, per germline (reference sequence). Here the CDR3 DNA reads TGTGCCTGGAGTGTATCGGGAAACACCATATATTTT. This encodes CAWSVSGNTIYF.

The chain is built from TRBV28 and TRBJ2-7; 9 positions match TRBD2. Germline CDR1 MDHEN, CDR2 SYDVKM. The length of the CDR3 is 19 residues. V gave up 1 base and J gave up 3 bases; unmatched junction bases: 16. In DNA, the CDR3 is TGTGCCAGCAGTTTATTCCTTACAATGGCGGGAGGGCCCAGCTACGAGCAGTACTTC. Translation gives CASSLFLTMAGGPSYEQYF.

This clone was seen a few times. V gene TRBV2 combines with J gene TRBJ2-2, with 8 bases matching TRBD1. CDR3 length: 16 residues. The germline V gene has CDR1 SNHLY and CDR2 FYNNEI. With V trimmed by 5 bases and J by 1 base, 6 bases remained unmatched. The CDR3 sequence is CASSTQTGVNTGELFF. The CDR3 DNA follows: TGTGCCAGCAGTACACAGACAGGGGTGAACACCGGGGAGCTGTTTTTT.

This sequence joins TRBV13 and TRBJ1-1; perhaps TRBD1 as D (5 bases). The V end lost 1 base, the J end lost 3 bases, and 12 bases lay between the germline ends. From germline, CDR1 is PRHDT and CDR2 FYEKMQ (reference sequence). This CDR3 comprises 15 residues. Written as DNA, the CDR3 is TGTGCCAGCAGCTTAGACACCGGAGGGGACACTGAAGCTTTCTTT. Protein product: CASSLDTGGDTEAFF. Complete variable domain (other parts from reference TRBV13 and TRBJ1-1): AAGVIQSPRHLIKEKRETATLKCYPIPRHDTVYWYQQGPGQDPQFLISFYEKMQSDKGSIPDRFSAQQFSDYHSELNMSSLELGDSALYFCASSLDTGGDTEAFFGQGTRLTVV.

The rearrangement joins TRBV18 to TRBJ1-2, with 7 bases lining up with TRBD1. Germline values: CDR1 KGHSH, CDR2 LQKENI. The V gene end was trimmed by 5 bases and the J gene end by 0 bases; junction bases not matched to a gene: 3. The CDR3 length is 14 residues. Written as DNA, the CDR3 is TGTGCCAGCTCAGGACAGGTGGCTAACTATGGCTACACCTTC. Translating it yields CASSGQVANYGYTF.

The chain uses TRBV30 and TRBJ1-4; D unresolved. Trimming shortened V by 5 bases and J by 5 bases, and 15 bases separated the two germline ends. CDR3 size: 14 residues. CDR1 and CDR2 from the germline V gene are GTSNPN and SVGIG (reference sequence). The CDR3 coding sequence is TGTGCCTGGGGGCGGGTACAGACGAATGAAAAACTGTTTTTT. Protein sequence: CAWGRVQTNEKLFF.

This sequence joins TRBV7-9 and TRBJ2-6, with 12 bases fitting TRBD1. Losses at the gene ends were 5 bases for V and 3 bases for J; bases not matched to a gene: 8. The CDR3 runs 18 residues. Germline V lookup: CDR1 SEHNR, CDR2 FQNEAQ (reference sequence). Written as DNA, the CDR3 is TGTGCCAGCAGCCCAAGGGACAGGGGGCAAGTTGGGGCCAACGTCCTGACTTTC. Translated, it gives CASSPRDRGQVGANVLTF.

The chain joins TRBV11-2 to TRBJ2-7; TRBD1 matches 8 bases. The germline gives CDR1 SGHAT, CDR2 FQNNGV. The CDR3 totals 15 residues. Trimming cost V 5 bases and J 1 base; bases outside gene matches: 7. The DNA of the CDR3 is TGTGCCAGCAGCGTATACCGACAGGGGTCCTACGAGCAGTACTTC. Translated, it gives CASSVYRQGSYEQYF.

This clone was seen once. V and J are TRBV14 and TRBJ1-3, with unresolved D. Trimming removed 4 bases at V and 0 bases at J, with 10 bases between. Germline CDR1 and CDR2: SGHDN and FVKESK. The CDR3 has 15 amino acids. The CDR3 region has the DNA TGTGCCAGCAGCCCGACTCGGGGCTCTGGAAACACCATATATTTT. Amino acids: CASSPTRGSGNTIYF.

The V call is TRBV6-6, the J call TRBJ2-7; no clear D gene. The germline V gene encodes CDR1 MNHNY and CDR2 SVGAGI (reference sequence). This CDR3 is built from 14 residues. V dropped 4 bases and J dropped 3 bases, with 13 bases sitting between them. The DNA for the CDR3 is TGTGCCAGCAGTTCCTCATTCGGGTACTACGAGCAGTACTTC. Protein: CASSSSFGYYEQYF.

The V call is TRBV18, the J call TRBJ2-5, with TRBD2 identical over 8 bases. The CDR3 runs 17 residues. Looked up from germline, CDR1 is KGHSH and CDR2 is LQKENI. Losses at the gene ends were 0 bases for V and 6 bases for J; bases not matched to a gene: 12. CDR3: CASSPPGGGIAPKTQYF. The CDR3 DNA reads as TGTGCCAGCTCACCACCGGGCGGGGGGATCGCACCGAAGACCCAGTACTTC.

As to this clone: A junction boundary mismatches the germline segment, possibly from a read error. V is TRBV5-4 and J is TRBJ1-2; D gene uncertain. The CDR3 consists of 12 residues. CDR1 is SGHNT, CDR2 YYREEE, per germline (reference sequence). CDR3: CASSLDGRSHLF. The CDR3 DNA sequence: TGTGCCAGCAGCTTGGACGGGAGGAGCCACCTCTTC. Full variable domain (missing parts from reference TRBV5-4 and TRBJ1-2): ETGVTQSPTHLIKTRGQQVTLRCSSQSGHNTVSWYQQALGQGPQFIFQYYREEENGRGNFPPRFSGLQFPNYSSELNVNALELDDSALYLCASSLDGRSHLFGSGTRLTVV.

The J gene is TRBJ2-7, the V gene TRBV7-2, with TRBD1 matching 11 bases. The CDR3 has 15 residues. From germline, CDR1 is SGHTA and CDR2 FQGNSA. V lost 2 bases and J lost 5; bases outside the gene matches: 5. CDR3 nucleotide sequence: TGTGCCAGCAGCTTAATGGGGACAGGGGGACACGAGCAGTACTTC. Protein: CASSLMGTGGHEQYF.

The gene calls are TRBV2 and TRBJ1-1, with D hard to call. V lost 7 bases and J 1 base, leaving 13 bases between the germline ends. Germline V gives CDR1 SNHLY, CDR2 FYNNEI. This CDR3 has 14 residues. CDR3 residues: CASTPARGNTEAFF. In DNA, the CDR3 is TGTGCCAGCACCCCGGCCCGGGGGAACACTGAAGCTTTCTTT.

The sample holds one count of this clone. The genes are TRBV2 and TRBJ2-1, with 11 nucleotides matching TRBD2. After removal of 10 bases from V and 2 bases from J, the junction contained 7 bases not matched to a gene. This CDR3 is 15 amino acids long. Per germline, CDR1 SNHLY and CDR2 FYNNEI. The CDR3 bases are TGTGCCACCTCCCCGGGACTAGCGGCCTACAATGAGCAGTTCTTC. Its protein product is CATSPGLAAYNEQFF.

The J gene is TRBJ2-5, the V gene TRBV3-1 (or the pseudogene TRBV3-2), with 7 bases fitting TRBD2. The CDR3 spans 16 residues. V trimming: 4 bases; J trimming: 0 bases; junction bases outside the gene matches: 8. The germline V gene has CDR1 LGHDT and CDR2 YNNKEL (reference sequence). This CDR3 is CASSRRWLADQETQYF. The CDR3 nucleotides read TGTGCCAGCAGCCGTCGTTGGCTAGCGGACCAAGAGACCCAGTACTTC.

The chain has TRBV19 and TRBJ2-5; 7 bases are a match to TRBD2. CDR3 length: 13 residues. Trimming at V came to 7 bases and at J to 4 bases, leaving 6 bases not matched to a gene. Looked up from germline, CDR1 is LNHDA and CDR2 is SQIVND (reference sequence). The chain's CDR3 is CASNAGVRETQYF. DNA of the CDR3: TGTGCCAGTAATGCGGGAGTTCGAGAGACCCAGTACTTC. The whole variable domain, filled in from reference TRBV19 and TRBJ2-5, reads DGGITQSPKYLFRKEGQNVTLSCEQNLNHDAMYWYRQDPGQGLRLIYYSQIVNDFQKGDIAEGYSVSREKKESFPLTVTSAQKNPTAFYLCASNAGVRETQYFGPGTRLLVL.

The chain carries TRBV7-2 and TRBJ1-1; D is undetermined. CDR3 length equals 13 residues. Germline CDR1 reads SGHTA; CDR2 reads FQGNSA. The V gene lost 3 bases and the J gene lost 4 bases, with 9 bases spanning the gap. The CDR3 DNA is TGTGCCAGCAGCTTTCGGGATGGCACTGAAGCTTTCTTT. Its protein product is CASSFRDGTEAFF.

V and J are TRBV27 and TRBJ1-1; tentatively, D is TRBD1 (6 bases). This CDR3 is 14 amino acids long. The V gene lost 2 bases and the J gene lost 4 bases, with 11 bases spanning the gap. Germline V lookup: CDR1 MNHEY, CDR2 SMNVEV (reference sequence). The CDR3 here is CASSLGGDVTEAFF. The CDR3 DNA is TGTGCCAGCAGTTTAGGGGGCGACGTCACTGAAGCTTTCTTT.

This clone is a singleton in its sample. This chain's CDR3 is CASSLLGGPATTDTQYF. CDR3 DNA sequence: TGCGCCAGCAGCTTGCTCGGGGGACCAGCGACCACAGATACGCAGTATTTT. The chain carries TRBV5-1 and TRBJ2-3; possible D gene TRBD2, 6 bases. Trimming pared 1 base from V and 2 bases from J, leaving 17 bases between. CDR3 size: 17 residues. The germline V gene encodes CDR1 SGHRS and CDR2 YFSETQ.

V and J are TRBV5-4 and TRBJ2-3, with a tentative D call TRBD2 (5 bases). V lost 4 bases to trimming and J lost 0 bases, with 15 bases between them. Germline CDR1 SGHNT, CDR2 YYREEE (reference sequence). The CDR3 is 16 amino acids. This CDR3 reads CASSLGLAVSTDTQYF. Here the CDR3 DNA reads TGTGCCAGCAGCCTCGGACTGGCGGTTAGCACAGATACGCAGTATTTT.

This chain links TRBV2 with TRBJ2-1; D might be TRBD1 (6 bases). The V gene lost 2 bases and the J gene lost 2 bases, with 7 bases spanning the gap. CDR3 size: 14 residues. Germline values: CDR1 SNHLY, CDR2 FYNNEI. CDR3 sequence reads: CASSERTAYNEQFF. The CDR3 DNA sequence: TGTGCCAGCAGTGAAAGGACAGCCTACAATGAGCAGTTCTTC.

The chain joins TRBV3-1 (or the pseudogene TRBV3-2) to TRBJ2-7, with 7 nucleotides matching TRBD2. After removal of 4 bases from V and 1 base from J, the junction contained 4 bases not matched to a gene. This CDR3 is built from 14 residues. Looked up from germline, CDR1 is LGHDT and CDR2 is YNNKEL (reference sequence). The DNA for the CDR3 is TGTGCCAGCAGCCTCTTCGGGGGGTCCTACGAGCAGTACTTC. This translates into CASSLFGGSYEQYF.

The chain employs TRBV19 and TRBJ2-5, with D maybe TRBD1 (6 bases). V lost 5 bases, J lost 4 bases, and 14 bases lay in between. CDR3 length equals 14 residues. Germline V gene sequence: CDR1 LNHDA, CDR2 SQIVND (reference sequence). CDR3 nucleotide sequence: TGTGCCAGTAGTGCGACCGGGACACCAGAGACCCAGTACTTC. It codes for CASSATGTPETQYF. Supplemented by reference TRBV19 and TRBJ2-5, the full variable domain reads DGGITQSPKYLFRKEGQNVTLSCEQNLNHDAMYWYRQDPGQGLRLIYYSQIVNDFQKGDIAEGYSVSREKKESFPLTVTSAQKNPTAFYLCASSATGTPETQYFGPGTRLLVL.

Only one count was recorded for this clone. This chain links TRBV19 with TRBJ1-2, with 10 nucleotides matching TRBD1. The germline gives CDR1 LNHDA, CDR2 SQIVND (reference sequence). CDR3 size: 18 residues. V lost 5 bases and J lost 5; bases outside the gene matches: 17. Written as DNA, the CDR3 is TGTGCCAGTAGTCAACCCGGCGGTCCTGGACAGGGGGTATATGGCTACACCTTC. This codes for CASSQPGGPGQGVYGYTF.

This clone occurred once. The CDR3: CASSSLATTGELFF. The CDR3 region has the DNA TGTGCCAGCAGCTCTCTGGCCACCACCGGGGAGCTGTTTTTT. The rearrangement joins TRBV11-2 to TRBJ2-2; no reliable D call. The CDR3 extends over 14 amino acids. Germline loops: CDR1 SGHAT, CDR2 FQNNGV. Trimming took off 4 bases at V and 4 bases at J, with 10 bases between the two ends.

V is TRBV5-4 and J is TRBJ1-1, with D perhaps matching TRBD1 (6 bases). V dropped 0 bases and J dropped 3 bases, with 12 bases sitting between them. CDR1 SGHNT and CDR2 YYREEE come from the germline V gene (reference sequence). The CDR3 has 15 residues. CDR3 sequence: CASSLAAGADTEAFF. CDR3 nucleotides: TGTGCCAGCAGCTTGGCAGCGGGGGCCGACACTGAAGCTTTCTTT.